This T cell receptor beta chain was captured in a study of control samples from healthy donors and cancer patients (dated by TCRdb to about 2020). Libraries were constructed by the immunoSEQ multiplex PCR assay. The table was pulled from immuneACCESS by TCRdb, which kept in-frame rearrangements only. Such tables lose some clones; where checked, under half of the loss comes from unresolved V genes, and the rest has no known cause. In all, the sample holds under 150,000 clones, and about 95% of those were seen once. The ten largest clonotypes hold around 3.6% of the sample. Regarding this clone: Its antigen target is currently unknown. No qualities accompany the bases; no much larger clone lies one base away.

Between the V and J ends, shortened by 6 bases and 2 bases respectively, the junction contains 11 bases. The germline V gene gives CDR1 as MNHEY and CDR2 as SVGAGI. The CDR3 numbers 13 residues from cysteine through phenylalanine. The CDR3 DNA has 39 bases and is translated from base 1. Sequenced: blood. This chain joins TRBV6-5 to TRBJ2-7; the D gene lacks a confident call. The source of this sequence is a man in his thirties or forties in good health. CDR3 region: CASRRVGTYEQYF. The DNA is TGTGCCAGCAGAAGGGTAGGAACCTACGAGCAGTACTTC.